Presented here are 11 T cell receptor beta chains from one specimen sequenced in a study of blood T cell repertoires in COVID-19. Assay used: immunoSEQ multiplex PCR; TCRdb lists only in-frame clones, some missing. Of approximately 160,000 clones in the sample, approximately 80% were seen once. Sequences were obtained from peripheral blood. The receptors come from a woman aged 60-75 years with acute or convalescent COVID-19.

This clone occurred a few times. The V call is TRBV6-2 or TRBV6-3, the J call TRBJ1-5; a weak D match, TRBD1 (5 bases). CDR1 and CDR2 (germline): MNHEY, SVGEGT. V was cut by 0 bases and J by 2 bases, with 5 bases left in between. CDR3 size: 14 residues. CDR3 in amino acids: CASSYSGGNQPQHF. The CDR3, as DNA: TGTGCCAGCAGTTACTCAGGGGGCAATCAGCCCCAGCATTTT.

The chain uses TRBV7-9 and TRBJ1-1; the D gene is possibly TRBD1 (5 bases). Trimming cost V 6 bases and J 10 bases, with 21 bases left between them. The CDR3 spans 14 residues. Germline V gives CDR1 SEHNR, CDR2 FQNEAQ (reference sequence). CDR3 bases: TGTGCCAGCAGGTCACGATTGGACCCAAGGGGAGCTTTCTTT. This codes for CASRSRLDPRGAFF.

This rearrangement joins TRBV30 to TRBJ2-3; 10 bases agree with TRBD2. The CDR3 has 15 amino acids. Per the germline V gene, CDR1 is GTSNPN and CDR2 is SVGIG (reference sequence). Germline trimming cut 0 bases from V and 6 bases from J; bases unmatched to any gene: 6. The CDR3 DNA reads as TGTGCCTGGAGTGTAGCTAGCGGGGGTTTCGATACGCAGTATTTT. This gives the protein CAWSVASGGFDTQYF.

This clone was counted between two and nine times. This rearrangement joins TRBV5-1 to TRBJ2-7; TRBD1 matches at 9 bases. The junction had 7 bases not matched to a gene; V was cut back by 4 bases and J by 5 bases. This CDR3 comprises 14 residues. The germline V gene has CDR1 SGHRS and CDR2 YFSETQ. This CDR3 is CASSNRDRVDEQYF. In nucleotides, the CDR3 is TGCGCCAGCAGCAACCGGGACAGGGTGGACGAGCAGTACTTC.

The J gene is TRBJ2-4, the V gene TRBV5-1, with 8 nucleotides matching TRBD1. V was pared by 2 bases and J by 0 bases, with 19 bases of the junction left unmatched. The CDR3 runs to 21 residues. CDR1 and CDR2 (germline): SGHRS, YFSETQ. CDR3 in DNA: TGCGCCAGCAGCTTAGACCCGGACAGGGAAAGGGTGGGGAAAGCCAAAAACATTCAGTACTTC. It translates to CASSLDPDRERVGKAKNIQYF.

This clone turned up a few times. V gene TRBV6-6 combines with J gene TRBJ1-1; tentative D call: TRBD1 (5 bases). The CDR3 is made up of 13 amino acids. Germline values: CDR1 MNHNY, CDR2 SVGAGI (reference sequence). The V end lost 5 bases, the J end lost 4 bases, and 11 bases lay between the germline ends. Here the CDR3 DNA reads TGTGCCAGCAGTGCAGGGAGGAGCACTGAAGCTTTCTTT. Translation gives CASSAGRSTEAFF.

DNA for the CDR3: TGTGCCTGGAGTGTACAGGGGAAGATGACCCAGTACTTC. Its protein product is CAWSVQGKMTQYF. V gene TRBV30 combines with J gene TRBJ2-5, with 7 bases matching TRBD1. CDR1 is GTSNPN, CDR2 SVGIG, per germline (reference sequence). CDR3 length: 13 amino acids. Losses at the gene ends were 0 bases for V and 7 bases for J; bases not matched to a gene: 5.

The V call is TRBV7-6, the J call TRBJ2-2; possible D gene TRBD1, 7 bases. The CDR3 is 16 residues long. Trimming removed 2 bases at V and 5 bases at J, with 15 bases between. The germline gives CDR1 SGHVS, CDR2 FNYEAQ. CDR3 coding DNA: TGTGCCAGCAGCTTATCCGCGACAGGGACTACCGGGGAGCTGTTTTTT. It is translated as CASSLSATGTTGELFF.

The chain couples TRBV6-5 to TRBJ1-5; D possibly corresponds to TRBD1 (6 bases). This CDR3 is 15 amino acids long. V was cut by 2 bases and J by 1 base, with 9 bases left in between. Germline-derived CDR1 and CDR2 are MNHEY and SVGAGI. In DNA form, the CDR3 reads TGTGCCAGCAGTTACGCAGGGGTAAGCAATCAGCCCCAGCATTTT. Encoded protein: CASSYAGVSNQPQHF.

This clone appeared a few times. The gene calls are TRBV18 and TRBJ2-3; 9 nucleotides line up with TRBD1. The J segment lost 2 bases and the V segment lost 5 bases, leaving 5 bases of the junction unmatched. The CDR3 consists of 15 residues. CDR1 and CDR2 from the germline V gene are KGHSH and LQKENI. CDR3 sequence: CASSERTGDTDTQYF. DNA for the CDR3: TGTGCCAGCTCAGAAAGGACAGGGGACACAGATACGCAGTATTTT.

V and J are TRBV6-2 or TRBV6-3 and TRBJ1-1; the D gene is possibly TRBD1 (5 bases). Germline-derived CDR1 and CDR2 are MNHEY and SVGEGT. The CDR3 has 17 amino acids. Trimming shortened V by 2 bases and J by 0 bases, and 16 bases separated the two germline ends. In DNA form, the CDR3 reads TGTGCCAGCAGTTACCTACCGCCCGGACACTTGAACACTGAAGCTTTCTTT. Amino acid sequence: CASSYLPPGHLNTEAFF.